The rows below give T cell receptor beta chains drawn from one sample of a study of blood T cell dynamics during melanoma immunotherapy. Assay used: immunoSEQ multiplex PCR; TCRdb lists only in-frame clones, some missing. The repertoire includes a few thousand clones, around 77% of them detected once, and about 34% sits in the top ten. The sample was blood, taken from a patient treated with checkpoint blockade. The receptors come from a human donor with melanoma. Each CDR3 is given with its conserved first and last residue. The D gene is left open where the match is weak. Some rows mark clone size as missing; the rest say once, few, many or name a class of expanded clone.

J	V	D	size	DNA	CDR3
TRBJ1-1	TRBV25-1	TRBD1	.	TGTGCCAGCAGTCCCCGGGGACAGCGTTCTAACACTGAAGCTTTCTTT	CASSPRGQRSNTEAFF
TRBJ1-3	TRBV9	TRBD1	.	TGTGCCAGCAGCGCGACAGGGACGGACACCATATATTTT	CASSATGTDTIYF
TRBJ2-5	TRBV6-6	.	.	TGTGCCAGCAGAGACTCACTTCCAGGGTCCCAAGAGACCCAGTACTTC	CASRDSLPGSQETQYF
TRBJ2-3	TRBV7-8	TRBD2	.	TGTGCCAGCAGCTTAGCGCGGGGGGCCGGGGATACGCAGTATTTT	CASSLARGAGDTQYF
TRBJ2-5	TRBV6-5	.	.	TGTGCCAGCAGTTACAGCGTGAGAGAGACCCAGTACTTC	CASSYSVRETQYF
TRBJ2-2	TRBV14	TRBD2	.	TGTGCCAGCAGCCAAGGTTTTGGCGGGAGAGGGATTACCGGGGAGCTGTTTTTT	CASSQGFGGRGITGELFF
TRBJ2-1	TRBV7-6	.	once	TGTGCCAGCAGCCTCGGACTCTACAATGAGCAGTTCTTC	CASSLGLYNEQFF
TRBJ1-5	TRBV21-1	.	few	TGTGCCAGCAGCAAGGGAGTCCATCAGCCCCAGCATTTT	CASSKGVHQPQHF
TRBJ2-5	TRBV7-2	.	.	TGTGCCAGCAGCGTCCGGAGAGGGCAAGAGACCCAGTACTTC	CASSVRRGQETQYF
TRBJ1-1	TRBV19	TRBD1	.	TGTGCCAGTAGTAGCTTCCAGGGGGGCGGCGTGGACACTGAAGCTTTCTTT	CASSSFQGGGVDTEAFF
TRBJ1-1	TRBV2	TRBD1	.	TGTGCCAGCAGTGCGACAGGGGTAAGGACTGAAGCTTTCTTT	CASSATGVRTEAFF
TRBJ1-2	TRBV21-1	.	.	TGTGCCAGCAGCAAACGGGGGGCTTGTGGCTACACCTTC	CASSKRGACGYTF
TRBJ2-7	TRBV7-2	TRBD1	.	TGTGCCAGCAGCTCCCGGGACAGGTCCTACGAGCAGTACTTC	CASSSRDRSYEQYF
TRBJ2-1	TRBV16	TRBD2	once	TGTGCCAGCAGCCAGGGGCGGGGGGTCTCCTACAATGAGCAGTTCTTC	CASSQGRGVSYNEQFF
TRBJ2-5	TRBV6-5	TRBD1	.	TGTGCCAGCAAGACTCAGGGGGCAAGGGAGACCCAGTACTTC	CASKTQGARETQYF
TRBJ1-1	TRBV6-1	.	.	TGTGCCAGCAGTTCGGGACGGTTCACTGAAGCTTTCTTT	CASSSGRFTEAFF
TRBJ2-2	TRBV7-7	TRBD2	.	TGTGCCAGCAGCCCCTCGGGAGGGCCGTCTGGGGAGCTGTTTTTT	CASSPSGGPSGELFF
TRBJ1-1	TRBV7-2	.	.	TGTGCCAGCAGCTTAGATCGGTGGGCCACTGAAGCTTTCTTT	CASSLDRWATEAFF
TRBJ1-1	TRBV18	.	once	TGTGCCAGCTCACCTGTCGGTGGAGGTGAAGCTTTCTTT	CASSPVGGGEAFF
TRBJ2-1	TRBV10-3	TRBD1	.	TGTGCCATCAGTGAGTTGGGGACAGGGTATTACAATGAGCAGTTCTTC	CAISELGTGYYNEQFF
TRBJ2-4	TRBV5-1	TRBD1	.	TGCGCCAGCAGCTCGGGGACAGTTGAGAGAAACATTCAGTACTTC	CASSSGTVERNIQYF
TRBJ2-1	TRBV27	TRBD2	.	TGTGCCAGCAGCGAAAGGATTACTAGCGGCCCCTCCTACAATGAGCAGTTCTTC	CASSERITSGPSYNEQFF
TRBJ1-5	TRBV2	TRBD1	.	TGTGCCAGCAGTGAGGCGCAGGGGGCGGGTAATAGCAATCAGCCCCAGCATTTT	CASSEAQGAGNSNQPQHF
TRBJ2-7	TRBV5-1	TRBD1	.	TGCGCCAGCAGCACGGGACAGGGGGCCTACGAGCAGTACTTC	CASSTGQGAYEQYF
TRBJ2-7	TRBV7-9	.	.	TGTGCCAGCAGCTTAGATTCCCTCGAGCAGTACTTC	CASSLDSLEQYF
TRBJ2-3	TRBV9	.	.	TGTGCCAGCAGCCCCTTTCTGAGGGGCAGCACAGATACGCAGTATTTT	CASSPFLRGSTDTQYF
TRBJ1-2	TRBV19	TRBD1	.	TGTGCCAGTAGTACCCCGGACAGGGCCGGGGGCTACACCTTC	CASSTPDRAGGYTF
TRBJ2-1	TRBV7-6	.	.	TGTGCCAGCAGCTTAGCGGGAAGATACAATGAGCAGTTCTTC	CASSLAGRYNEQFF
TRBJ2-5	TRBV14	TRBD2	.	TGTGCCAGCAGCCTGGGGAGCGGGAGCGAAGAGACCCAGTACTTC	CASSLGSGSEETQYF
TRBJ2-1	TRBV6-6	.	.	TGTGCCAGCAGTCCTCGGGACGTGTCCTACAATGAGCAGTTCTTC	CASSPRDVSYNEQFF
TRBJ1-3	TRBV10-3	.	once	TGTGCCATCAGTGAGTCGCCTGGAAACACCATATATTTT	CAISESPGNTIYF
TRBJ2-1	TRBV9	TRBD2	few	TGTGCCAGCAGCGTAGAGACTAGCGGGGGCTACAATGAGCAGTTCTTC	CASSVETSGGYNEQFF
TRBJ2-7	TRBV7-6	.	.	TGTGCCAGCAGCTCCAAGGCGGGGACGGTCTCCTACGAGCAGTACTTC	CASSSKAGTVSYEQYF
TRBJ1-2	TRBV19	.	large	TGTGCCAGTAGCCGTCCAGGGGTCGTCGATGGCTACACCTTC	CASSRPGVVDGYTF
TRBJ2-7	TRBV6-1	.	.	TGTGCCAGGAGGCGGGGTCCCTACGAGCAGTACTTC	CARRRGPYEQYF
TRBJ2-7	TRBV5-1	.	.	TGCGCCAGCAGCTTTTCCGTCCCTAACTACGAGCAGTACTTC	CASSFSVPNYEQYF
TRBJ2-3	TRBV11-2	.	few	TGTGCCAGCAGCTTAGGGGCCAGGGATAGCACAGATACGCAGTATTTT	CASSLGARDSTDTQYF
TRBJ1-2	TRBV5-1	TRBD1	.	TGCGCCAGCATGACAGGGGCAGGCTATGGCTACACCTTC	CASMTGAGYGYTF
TRBJ1-5	TRBV12-5	TRBD1	.	TGTGCTAGTGGTTTGGGGACAGGGATTGAAAATCAGCCCCAGCATTTT	CASGLGTGIENQPQHF
TRBJ1-1	TRBV19	.	.	TGTGCCAGCACGACTTGGTATGGGGCTTTCTTT	CASTTWYGAFF
TRBJ1-3	TRBV5-1	.	.	TGCGCCAGCGGACTTTTGGAGTCGAGCTCTGGAAACACCATATATTTT	CASGLLESSSGNTIYF
TRBJ1-3	TRBV28	.	.	TGTGCCAGCACTTTAAGGGGAGGCCCGGGCTCTGGAAACACCATATATTTT	CASTLRGGPGSGNTIYF
TRBJ2-1	TRBV11-1	TRBD2	.	TGTGCCAGCAGCTTAAGGACTAGCGGGGGGACCAATGAGCAGTTCTTC	CASSLRTSGGTNEQFF
TRBJ2-3	TRBV29-1	.	.	TGCAGCGTTGATAAAGGGGCACCAGGGGCTACGCAGTATTTT	CSVDKGAPGATQYF
TRBJ2-1	TRBV5-1	TRBD2	.	TGCGCCAGCAGCTTGGAGGTAGCGGGAGGGAGTGAGCAGTTCTTC	CASSLEVAGGSEQFF
TRBJ2-7	TRBV30	.	.	TGTGCCTGGAGTGTTGACAGAAATTCCTACGAGCAGTACTTC	CAWSVDRNSYEQYF
TRBJ2-2	TRBV7-9	TRBD2	.	TGTGCCAGCAGCTTAGTCCCAGCGGGGGGTCTCACCGGGGAGCTGTTTTTT	CASSLVPAGGLTGELFF
TRBJ2-2	TRBV5-1	.	.	TGCGCCAGCAGCCCGACACCCGAACACCGGGGAGCTGTTTTT	CASSPTPEHRGAVF
TRBJ1-3	TRBV7-9	.	.	TGTGCCTTAGTCAGGGAAGGGGACTCTGGAAACACCATATATTTT	CALVREGDSGNTIYF
TRBJ1-5	TRBV5-5	.	.	TGTGCCAGCAGCCCCGGACAGACGGCCGTAATTCAGCCCCAGCATTTT	CASSPGQTAVIQPQHF
TRBJ1-2	TRBV28	TRBD1	.	TGTGCCAGCATAAGCCCGGGACAGGGGGTCGCTAACTATGGCTACACCTTC	CASISPGQGVANYGYTF
TRBJ1-1	TRBV30	.	.	TGTGCCTGGAGTGTACGTGGGTACACTGAAGCTTTCTTT	CAWSVRGYTEAFF
TRBJ2-7	TRBV4-1	.	.	TGCGCCAGCAGCCACCCCGGACGCTCCTACGAGCAGTACTTC	CASSHPGRSYEQYF
TRBJ2-7	TRBV5-4	.	.	TGTGCCAGCAGCTTGGGTCAGGGTAGCTCCTACGAGCAGTACTTC	CASSLGQGSSYEQYF
TRBJ2-7	TRBV7-7	TRBD2	.	TGTGCCAGCGGGTCGTGGCTAGCGGGAGTGGTCGGCGAGCAGTACTTC	CASGSWLAGVVGEQYF
TRBJ2-7	TRBV6-1	.	.	TGTGCCAGCAGTGAAAGGACTTATTACGAGCAGTACTTC	CASSERTYYEQYF
TRBJ1-1	TRBV7-8	.	.	TGTGCCAGCAGCTCGGGGGGGAACACTGAAGCTTTCTTT	CASSSGGNTEAFF
TRBJ2-3	TRBV11-3	.	.	TGTGCCAGCAGCTTAGGGCTGAGGAGGACAGATACGCAGTATTTT	CASSLGLRRTDTQYF
TRBJ2-1	TRBV19	TRBD1	.	TGTGCCAGTAGTATAGATCGGGACAGGGCATTTGAGCAGTTCTTC	CASSIDRDRAFEQFF